The clone carrying this TCR beta chain was recorded at least ten times. A universal primer site came from template switching; cDNA carried unique molecular identifiers. TCRdb called the 5' RACE reads again in MiXCR, with one record for every CDR3 protein. The data hold hundreds of thousands of distinct CDR3 sequences, with roughly 8% observed a single time. The sample belongs to a study of identical twins. Germline assignment: CDR1 MNHNS and CDR2 SASEGT. Losses at the gene ends were 6 bases for V and 6 bases for J; bases not matched to a gene: 6. The CDR3 is 14 residues long. These data were also reused for a study on yellow fever vaccine responses in identical twins.

The chain is built from TRBV6-1 and TRBJ2-3, with 10 bases fitting TRBD1. What was sequenced was PBMCs. The receptor was derived from a woman between 18 and 29 years old in good health. CDR3 nucleotides: TGTGCCAGCAGCGGGACAGGGGTTGGGGATACGCAGTATTTT. Protein sequence: CASSGTGVGDTQYF.